This TCR beta chain is from a study of shared clonotypes between healthy human individuals. Trimming took off 2 bases at V and 3 bases at J, with 11 bases between the two ends. Germline V lookup: CDR1 SGHRS, CDR2 YFSETQ. The CDR3 is made up of 14 amino acids. Produced via immunoSEQ multiplex PCR; TCRdb's table is partial and in-frame only. The sample includes more than 1 million clones, more than 75% of them seen just once. The rearrangement links TRBV5-1 to TRBJ2-5; D might be TRBD1 (6 bases). The specimen sequenced was memory CD4+ T cells from PBMCs. The subset: CD45RA-negative fraction. The origin of this receptor is a man younger than 30 in good health. Some clones in this sample may be carry-over from other donors' samples. The CDR3 reads CASSFGTNEETQYF. The CDR3 bases are TGCGCCAGCAGCTTCGGGACAAATGAAGAGACCCAGTACTTC.